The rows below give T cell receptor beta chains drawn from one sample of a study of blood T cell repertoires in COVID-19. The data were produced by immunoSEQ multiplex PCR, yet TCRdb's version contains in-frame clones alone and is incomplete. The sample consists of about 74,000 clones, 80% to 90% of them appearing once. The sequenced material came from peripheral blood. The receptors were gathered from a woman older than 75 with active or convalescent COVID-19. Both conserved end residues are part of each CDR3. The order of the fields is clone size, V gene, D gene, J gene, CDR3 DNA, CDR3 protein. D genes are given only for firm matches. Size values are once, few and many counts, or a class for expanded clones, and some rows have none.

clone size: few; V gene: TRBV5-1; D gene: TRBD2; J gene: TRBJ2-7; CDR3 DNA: TGCGCCAGCAGCTTGGCGGGGAGGGAGACCTACGAGCAGTACTTC; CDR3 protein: CASSLAGRETYEQYF
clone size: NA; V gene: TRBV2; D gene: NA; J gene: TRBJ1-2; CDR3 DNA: TGTGCCAGCAGTGTCGCCAGGCCCGATAACTATGGCTACACCTTC; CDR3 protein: CASSVARPDNYGYTF
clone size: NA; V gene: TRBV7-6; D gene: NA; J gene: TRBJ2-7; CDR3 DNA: TGTGCCAGCAGCTTCGCACAGGGTTACGAGCAGTACTTC; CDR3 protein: CASSFAQGYEQYF
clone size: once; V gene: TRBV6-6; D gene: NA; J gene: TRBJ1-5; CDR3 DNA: TGTGCCAGCAGCCCCGGGGGGGATAATCAGCCCCAGCATTTT; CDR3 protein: CASSPGGDNQPQHF
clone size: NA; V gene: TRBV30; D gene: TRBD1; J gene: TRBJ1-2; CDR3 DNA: TGTGCCTGGAGTACTGGACAGGATTACTATGGCTACACCTTC; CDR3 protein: CAWSTGQDYYGYTF
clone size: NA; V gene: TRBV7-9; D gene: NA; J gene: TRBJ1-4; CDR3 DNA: TGTGCCAGCAGCTCGACAGTGAGTAATGAAAAACTGTTTTTT; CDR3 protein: CASSSTVSNEKLFF
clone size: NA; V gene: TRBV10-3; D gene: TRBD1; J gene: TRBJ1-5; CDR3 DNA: TGTGCCATCAGTGAGTCGAAAACAGGGGAACAGCCCCAGCATTTT; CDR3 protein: CAISESKTGEQPQHF
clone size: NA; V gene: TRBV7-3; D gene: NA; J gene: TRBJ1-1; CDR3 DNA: TGTGCCACCTACAGGGTATCGACTGAAGCTTTCTTT; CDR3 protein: CATYRVSTEAFF
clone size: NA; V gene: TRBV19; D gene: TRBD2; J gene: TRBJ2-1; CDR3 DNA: TGTGCCAGTAGTCCCCGCGGGAGCGGGGGGCTCTCCTACAATGAGCAGTTCTTC; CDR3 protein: CASSPRGSGGLSYNEQFF
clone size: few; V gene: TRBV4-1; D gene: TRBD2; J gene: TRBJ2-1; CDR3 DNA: TGCGCCAGCAGCCATCTCGGACTAGCGGGGGGCAATGAGCAGTTCTTC; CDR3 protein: CASSHLGLAGGNEQFF
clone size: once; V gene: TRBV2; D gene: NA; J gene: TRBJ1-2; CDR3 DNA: TGTGCCAGCAAATTGGACAGAAACTATGGCTACACCTTC; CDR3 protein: CASKLDRNYGYTF
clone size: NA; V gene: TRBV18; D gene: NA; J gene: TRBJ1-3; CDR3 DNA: TGTGCCAGCTCACCAGGGGGGTCCGGAAACACCATATATTTT; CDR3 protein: CASSPGGSGNTIYF
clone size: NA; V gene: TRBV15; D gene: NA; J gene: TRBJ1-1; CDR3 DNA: TGTGCCACCAGCAGAGATCTGGGGCGTGGAGCTTTCTTT; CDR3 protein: CATSRDLGRGAFF
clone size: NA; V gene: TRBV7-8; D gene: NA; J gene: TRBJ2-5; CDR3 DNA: TGTGCCAGCAGCTTCCTCGGCGGGTCCCAAGAGACCCAGTACTTC; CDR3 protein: CASSFLGGSQETQYF
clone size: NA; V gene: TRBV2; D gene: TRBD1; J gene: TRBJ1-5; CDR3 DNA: TGTGCCAGTCGACAGGGAGGAGATCAGCCCCAGCATTTT; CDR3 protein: CASRQGGDQPQHF
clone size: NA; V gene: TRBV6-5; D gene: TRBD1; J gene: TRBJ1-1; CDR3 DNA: TGTGCCAGCAGTCACCGACAGGGGGACACTGAAGCTTTCTTT; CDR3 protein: CASSHRQGDTEAFF
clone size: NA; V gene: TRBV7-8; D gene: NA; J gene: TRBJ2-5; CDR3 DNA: TGTGCCAGCAGCTTACAGGGAAGAGTCGGTGGCGAGACCCAGTACTTC; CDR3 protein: CASSLQGRVGGETQYF
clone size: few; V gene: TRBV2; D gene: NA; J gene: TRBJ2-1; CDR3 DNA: TGTGCCAGCAGCCCGTACAATGAGCAGTTCTTC; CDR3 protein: CASSPYNEQFF
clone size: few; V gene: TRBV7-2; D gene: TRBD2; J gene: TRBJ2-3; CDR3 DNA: TGTGCCAGCAGCTTACCCACGGGGGGGCAAGATACGCAGTATTTT; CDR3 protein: CASSLPTGGQDTQYF
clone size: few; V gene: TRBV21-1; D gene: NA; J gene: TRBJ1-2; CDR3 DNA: TGTGCCAGCAGCAAAGGGAGGGGCGCGGACTATGGCTACACCTTC; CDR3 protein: CASSKGRGADYGYTF
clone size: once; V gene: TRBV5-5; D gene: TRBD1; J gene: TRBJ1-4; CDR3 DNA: TGTGCCAGCAGCCGCTACGGACAGGGGGACTTCGTTGCTAATGAAAAACTGTTTTTT; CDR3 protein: CASSRYGQGDFVANEKLFF
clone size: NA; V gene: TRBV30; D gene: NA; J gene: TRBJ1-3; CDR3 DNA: TGTGCCTGGAGTTTGGAGACTGGAAACACCATATATTTT; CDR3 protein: CAWSLETGNTIYF
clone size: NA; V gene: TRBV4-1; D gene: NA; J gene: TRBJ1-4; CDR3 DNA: TGCGCCAGCAGCCGGCAGCGTCCGGAAAAACTGTTTTTT; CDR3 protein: CASSRQRPEKLFF
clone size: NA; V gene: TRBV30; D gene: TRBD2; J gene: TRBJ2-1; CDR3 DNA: TGTGCCTGGAAATTTGCGGGGGGTCCACCTTCCTACAATGAGCAGTTCTTC; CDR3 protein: CAWKFAGGPPSYNEQFF
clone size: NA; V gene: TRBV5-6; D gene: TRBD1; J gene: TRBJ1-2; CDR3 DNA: TGTGCCAGCAGCTTAGTGGACAGGGGCATTTTCGAAAATGGCTACACCTTC; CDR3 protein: CASSLVDRGIFENGYTF
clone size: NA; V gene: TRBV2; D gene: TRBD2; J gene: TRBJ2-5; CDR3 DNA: TGTGCCAGCAGGAGGGAGGCGGGGGGGCCAGAGACCCAGTACTTC; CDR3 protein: CASRREAGGPETQYF
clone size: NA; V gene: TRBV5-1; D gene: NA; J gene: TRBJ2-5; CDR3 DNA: TGCGCCAGCAGCTTGGGTCCGCCGGGGACCCAGTACTTC; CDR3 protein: CASSLGPPGTQYF
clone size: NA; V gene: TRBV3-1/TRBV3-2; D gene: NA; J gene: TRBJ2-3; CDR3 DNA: TGTGCCAGCAGCCGTAGCGGCACAGATACGCAGTATTTT; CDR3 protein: CASSRSGTDTQYF
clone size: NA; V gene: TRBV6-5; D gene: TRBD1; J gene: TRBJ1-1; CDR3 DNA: TGTGCCAGCAGTTACTCGGGAACAGGGGGCACTGAAGCTTTCTTT; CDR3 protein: CASSYSGTGGTEAFF
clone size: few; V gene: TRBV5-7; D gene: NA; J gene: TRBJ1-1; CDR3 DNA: TGTGCCAGCAGCTTGGCCAATCCGGGAGATGGCACTGAAGCTTTCTTT; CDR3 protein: CASSLANPGDGTEAFF
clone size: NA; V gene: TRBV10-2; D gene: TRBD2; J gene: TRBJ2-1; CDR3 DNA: TGCGCCAGCATGGGGGCGGGGGGGGCTTACAATGAGCAGTTCTTC; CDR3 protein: CASMGAGGAYNEQFF
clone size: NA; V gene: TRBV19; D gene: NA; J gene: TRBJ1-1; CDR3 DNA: TGTGCCACCCGAATAATAGGGGTGGAAAATGCTTTCTTT; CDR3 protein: CATRIIGVENAFF
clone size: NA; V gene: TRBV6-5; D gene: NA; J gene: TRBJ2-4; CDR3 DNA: TGTGCCAGCAGTTGGGGCAGGAACATTCAGTACTTC; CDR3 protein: CASSWGRNIQYF
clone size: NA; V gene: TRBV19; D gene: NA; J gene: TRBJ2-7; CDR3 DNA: TGTGCCAGTAGCCCTAGATTTGGAGGGTCCTTCCTCTACGAGCAGTACTTC; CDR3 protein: CASSPRFGGSFLYEQYF
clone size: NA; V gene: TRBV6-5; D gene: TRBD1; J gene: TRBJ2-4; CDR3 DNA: TGTGCCAGCAGTTGGGACAGAAAGAACATTCAGTACTTC; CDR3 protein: CASSWDRKNIQYF
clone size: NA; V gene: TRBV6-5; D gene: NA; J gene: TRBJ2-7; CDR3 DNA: TGTGCCAGCAGTTACGGACAGTTCTACGAGCAGTACTTC; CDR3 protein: CASSYGQFYEQYF